These 11 T cell receptor beta chains share one sample of origin, sequenced in a study of T-cell reconstitution after alpha-beta-depleted transplantation in children. Unique molecular identifiers were incorporated when the TCRbeta library was constructed. TCRdb passed the PCR reads through MiXCR, listing each CDR3 protein once. The sample holds 500,000 to 650,000 distinct CDR3 sequences, 13% seen once. The sequencing here drew on PBMCs, mostly from graft donor cells, taken 360 days after TCRalphabeta/CD19-depleted stem cell transplant. These receptors originate from a male patient between 5 and 17 years old who had a stem cell transplant for acute myeloid leukemia, so the T cells may come from the graft donor.

This clonotype has ten or more counts. CDR3 DNA sequence: TGCAGTGCTAGGCGTCTAGCGGGAACGACCTACGAGCAGTACTTC. Its protein is CSARRLAGTTYEQYF. The chain is built from TRBV20-1 and TRBJ2-7; 9 positions agree with TRBD2. The CDR3 totals 15 residues. Germline V gives CDR1 DFQATT, CDR2 SNEGSKA (reference sequence). J lost 2 bases, V lost 3 bases, and 8 bases had no gene match.

In this sample, this clonotype turned up many times. The genes are TRBV5-1 and TRBJ2-1; TRBD2 might be the D (6 bases). This CDR3 contains 17 residues. Trimming pared 3 bases from V and 0 bases from J, leaving 16 bases between. The germline V gene has CDR1 SGHRS and CDR2 YFSETQ. The CDR3 DNA follows: TGCGCCAGCAGCTCCCAAGGAGGGCTTTACTCCTACAATGAGCAGTTCTTC. It encodes CASSSQGGLYSYNEQFF.

The rearrangement uses TRBV19 and TRBJ2-7; D is unresolved. With 1 base removed from V and 2 bases from J, the gap between germline ends came to 9 bases. There are 14 residues in the CDR3. Germline-derived CDR1 and CDR2 are LNHDA and SQIVND (reference sequence). CDR3 amino acids: CASSIGVFPYEQYF. Here the CDR3 DNA reads TGTGCCAGTAGTATAGGAGTATTCCCCTACGAGCAGTACTTC.

This clonotype was seen more than once but under ten times. The J gene is TRBJ2-7, the V gene TRBV5-1; perhaps TRBD2 as D (5 bases). V gave up 4 bases and J gave up 0 bases, with 14 bases separating them. The CDR3 contains 15 residues. Germline loops: CDR1 SGHRS, CDR2 YFSETQ. DNA of the CDR3: TGCGCCAGCAGCGCGGGCTTATGGGCCTCCTACGAGCAGTACTTC. Its translation is CASSAGLWASYEQYF.

The chain recombines TRBV29-1 with TRBJ1-1, with D possibly being TRBD1 (5 bases). Germline assignment: CDR1 SQVTM and CDR2 ANQGSEA. This CDR3 contains 12 residues. The V and J ends lost 6 bases and 1 base respectively, with 9 bases between them. CDR3 loop: CSVREPNTEAFF. CDR3 nucleotide sequence: TGCAGCGTCAGGGAGCCGAACACTGAAGCTTTCTTT. The full variable domain, rest sourced from reference TRBV29-1 and TRBJ1-1, is SAVISQKPSRDICQRGTSLTIQCQVDSQVTMMFWYRQQPGQSLTLIATANQGSEATYESGFVIDKFPISRPNLTFSTLTVSNMSPEDSSIYLCSVREPNTEAFFGQGTRLTVV.

This clonotype was found a few times. The chain links TRBV24-1 to TRBJ2-1; D is tentatively TRBD1 or TRBD2 (7 bases each). The CDR3 spans 14 residues. Trimming cost V 4 bases and J 12 bases, with 18 bases left between them. In germline, CDR1 is KGHDR, CDR2 SFDVKD. CDR3 loop: CATSEGGGALWQFF. The CDR3 DNA is TGTGCCACCAGTGAGGGAGGGGGCGCATTGTGGCAGTTCTTC.

The J gene is TRBJ2-2, the V gene TRBV4-3, with 11 bases aligning to TRBD2. The CDR3 length is 15 residues. Per the germline V gene, CDR1 is LGHNA and CDR2 is YSLEER. Germline trimming cut 4 bases from V and 7 bases from J; bases unmatched to any gene: 5. In nucleotides, the CDR3 is TGCGCCAGCAGCCCCCTAGCGGGAGGAGGCGGGGAGCTGTTTTTT. Translating it yields CASSPLAGGGGELFF.

This clonotype has just a few counts. In DNA form, the CDR3 reads TGTGCCAGCAGCTTAGGGGACAGTATCGAGCAGTACTTC. Its translation: CASSLGDSIEQYF. The chain couples TRBV7-2 to TRBJ2-7; 7 bases line up with TRBD1. Looked up from germline, CDR1 is SGHTA and CDR2 is FQGNSA. J lost 6 bases, V lost 1 base, and 3 bases had no gene match. The CDR3 runs 13 residues. The complete variable domain, with remaining parts taken from reference TRBV7-2 and TRBJ2-7, reads GAGVSQSPSNKVTEKGKDVELRCDPISGHTALYWYRQSLGQGLEFLIYFQGNSAPDKSGLPSDRFSAERTGGSVSTLTIQRTQQEDSAVYLCASSLGDSIEQYFGPGTRLTVT.

This clonotype was observed at least ten times. The chain employs TRBV6-5 and TRBJ1-2; 8 bases match TRBD1. Germline lookup yields CDR1 MNHEY and CDR2 SVGAGI. With V trimmed by 5 bases and J by 2 bases, 7 bases remained unmatched. The CDR3 is 15 residues long. This CDR3 reads CASSPRTGPNYGYTF. The CDR3 coding sequence is TGTGCCAGCAGTCCCAGGACAGGGCCAAACTATGGCTACACCTTC.

The gene calls are TRBV24-1 and TRBJ2-5, with D unresolved. The CDR3 is 14 residues long. Trimming left V 2 bases short and J 7 bases short, with 13 bases between. Germline assignment: CDR1 KGHDR and CDR2 SFDVKD. CDR3 residues: CATSDSRQLGTQYF. In DNA, the CDR3 is TGTGCCACCAGTGATTCGAGGCAGCTGGGGACCCAGTACTTC.

The sample holds many counts of this clonotype. V and J are TRBV6-6 and TRBJ2-3; D not resolved. This CDR3 spans 13 amino acids. Germline assignment: CDR1 MNHNY and CDR2 SVGAGI (reference sequence). Deletions cut 0 bases from V and 5 bases from J, with 6 bases between. The CDR3 is CASSYSGRDTQYF. The CDR3 DNA sequence: TGTGCCAGCAGTTACTCGGGCAGAGATACGCAGTATTTT.